Included here is one T cell receptor (beta chain) sequence, with context. PCR primers comprised 60 Vbeta and 13 Jbeta primers. In the original workflow: In a later analysis, the count reached tens of millions of unique TCR beta chains, with around 10 million shared. Data came from immunoSEQ multiplex PCR; TCRdb stores just in-frame clones and leaves some out. That table gives V, J and clone size, and the DNA gave D and trimming. This sample's table reports about 150,000 clones. The source of the sample is a study of cytomegalovirus exposure and HLA in healthy donors. V shed 6 bases and J 6 bases; nucleotides not matched to a gene: 8. Germline-derived CDR1 and CDR2 are WNHNN and SYGVQD (reference sequence). This CDR3 spans 15 amino acids.

The source is a man between 25 and 39 years old in good health and CMV-seronegative. The sample comprised PBMCs. The chain employs TRBV10-1 and TRBJ2-1, with TRBD2 identical over 10 bases. The CDR3 DNA reads TGCGCCAGCAGGGATGGGACTAGCGCTAGCAATGAGCAGTTCTTC. It is translated as CASRDGTSASNEQFF.